This T cell receptor (beta chain) was sequenced in a study of shared clonotypes between healthy human individuals. A note on this clone: As yet, its antigen is unknown.

J lost 3 bases, V lost 3 bases, and 7 bases had no gene match. Per germline, CDR1 MDHEN and CDR2 SYDVKM. This CDR3 comprises 15 residues. Study outcomes and limitations: The represented genetic and exposure-history diversity was limited by the small number of donors.

This table comes from immunoSEQ multiplex PCR, and its TCRdb copy is limited to in-frame clones, with some not included. The sample includes millions of clones, more than 80% of them seen just once. Sequenced material: naive CD4+ T cells from PBMCs. Regarding subset: CD45RA+ positively selected. This chain connects TRBV28 to TRBJ2-7; 8 nucleotides agree with TRBD1. This receptor was obtained from a man between 18 and 29 years old in good health. Some clones in this sample may be carry-over from other donors' samples. The CDR3 loop reads CASSFTTTGGYEQYF. CDR3 nucleotides: TGTGCCAGCAGTTTCACTACAACAGGGGGCTACGAGCAGTACTTC.